Listed here are 17 T cell receptor beta chains from one sample, sequenced in a study of cytomegalovirus exposure and HLA in healthy donors listed by TCRdb under 2017. Library method: the immunoSEQ multiplex PCR assay. For the multiplex PCR, a mixture combining 60 forward primers for TCR Vbeta segments and 13 reverse primers for TCR Jbeta segments was used. The source is immuneACCESS, and TCRdb retained only in-frame sequences with V and J called. Part of the clones is not carried over; for the studies checked, unresolved V genes explain less than half of this, and the remainder is unexplained. The sample table holds roughly 140,000 clones, of which roughly four fifths were seen once. Less than 3.5% of the sample belongs to the ten largest clones. Sequencing used PBMCs. The receptors originated from a man aged 40-49 years in good health and CMV-seropositive.

Points on this clone: Distinct nucleotide sequences in the sample also encode this CDR3. This chain links TRBV4-2 with TRBJ2-3; the match to TRBD2 covers 7 bases. The CDR3 loop spans 16 amino acids. Germline assignment: CDR1 LGHNA and CDR2 YNFKEQ. The V segment lost 0 bases and the J segment 3 bases; nucleotides outside the gene matches: 6. The CDR3 region is CASSQEGGRVTDTQYF. The CDR3 DNA reads TGTGCCAGCAGCCAAGAAGGAGGGAGGGTAACAGATACGCAGTATTTT.

V usage is TRBV6-5 and J usage is TRBJ1-4; 9 nucleotides align to TRBD1. V gave up 6 bases and J gave up 6 bases; unmatched junction bases: 2. In germline, CDR1 is MNHEY, CDR2 SVGAGI. This CDR3 region has 13 residues. The CDR3 nucleotides are TGTGCCAGCAGGACAGGGGGACATGAAAAACTGTTTTTT. This codes for CASRTGGHEKLFF.

The chain combines TRBV19 with TRBJ2-1, with D unclear. Looked up from germline, CDR1 is LNHDA and CDR2 is SQIVND (reference sequence). V was pared by 0 bases and J by 3 bases, with 3 bases between. The CDR3 consists of 13 residues. The CDR3 bases are TGTGCCAGTAGTATAGACTACTACAATGAGCAGTTCTTC. It codes for CASSIDYYNEQFF.

The rearrangement joins TRBV2 to TRBJ1-1; tentatively, D is TRBD1 (6 bases). V lost 8 bases to trimming and J lost 10 bases, with 14 bases between them. Per the germline V gene, CDR1 is SNHLY and CDR2 is FYNNEI. This CDR3 is built from 11 residues. The CDR3 reads CASHRQDGAFF. In DNA form, the CDR3 reads TGTGCCAGCCACCGACAGGACGGAGCTTTCTTT.

This clone has just one count. The chain carries TRBV7-2 and TRBJ2-7; TRBD2 aligns across 8 bases. The CDR3 has 16 amino acids. The V and J ends lost 6 bases and 0 bases, in that order; junction bases with no gene match: 10. CDR1 and CDR2 (germline): SGHTA, FQGNSA. CDR3 amino acids: CASRSPLAEFSYEQYF. For the CDR3, the DNA is TGTGCCAGCAGATCACCACTAGCGGAATTCTCCTACGAGCAGTACTTC.

DNA for the CDR3: TGTGCCAGCTCACCCCGACAGTCTAATCAGCCCCAGCATTTT. Translation: CASSPRQSNQPQHF. The chain joins TRBV18 to TRBJ1-5; TRBD1 might be the D (5 bases). Trimming left V 3 bases short and J 4 bases short, with 10 bases between. The CDR3 totals 14 residues. CDR1 KGHSH and CDR2 LQKENI come from the germline V gene.

The chain has TRBV7-6 and TRBJ2-1; perhaps TRBD2 as D (6 bases). The germline V and J ends were trimmed by 6 bases and 6 bases, with 9 bases remaining between them. There are 12 residues in the CDR3. Germline V gives CDR1 SGHVS, CDR2 FNYEAQ. Here the CDR3 DNA reads TGTGCCAGCAGTCTTAGCGGCAATGAGCAGTTCTTC. It specifies CASSLSGNEQFF. Based on the CDR3 plus reference TRBV7-6 and TRBJ2-1, the full variable domain is GAGVSQSPRYKVTKRGQDVALRCDPISGHVSLYWYRQALGQGPEFLTYFNYEAQQDKSGLPNDRFSAERPEGSISTLTIQRTEQRDSAMYRCASSLSGNEQFFGPGTRLTVL.

The chain combines TRBV27 with TRBJ2-6; possible D gene TRBD1, 5 bases. The CDR3 length is 13 residues. Germline CDR1 and CDR2: MNHEY and SMNVEV (reference sequence). Trimming stripped 6 bases from V and 3 bases from J, with 6 bases between. CDR3 region: CASRDIGANVLTF. The CDR3 DNA follows: TGTGCCAGCAGGGACATTGGGGCCAACGTCCTGACTTTC.

The J gene is TRBJ2-5, the V gene TRBV27, with D possibly matching TRBD2 (5 bases). This CDR3 has 13 residues. Germline assignment: CDR1 MNHEY and CDR2 SMNVEV (reference sequence). The ends were cut back, 5 bases at V and 0 bases at J, with 7 bases in the middle. Here the CDR3 DNA reads TGTGCCAGCAGTGAGCGGTACCAAGAGACCCAGTACTTC. Encoded protein: CASSERYQETQYF.

V gene TRBV11-2 combines with J gene TRBJ2-5; 7 nucleotides match TRBD2. V was clipped by 1 base and J by 5 bases; unmatched bases: 7. There are 15 residues in the CDR3. CDR1 is SGHAT and CDR2 is FQNNGV in the germline V gene. The CDR3 DNA reads TGTGCCAGCAGCTTAGGACTAGCAGAACGCGAGACCCAGTACTTC. It codes for CASSLGLAERETQYF. The full variable domain, completed using reference TRBV11-2 and TRBJ2-5, is EAGVAQSPRYKIIEKRQSVAFWCNPISGHATLYWYQQILGQGPKLLIQFQNNGVVDDSQLPKDRFSAERLKGVDSTLKIQPAKLEDSAVYLCASSLGLAERETQYFGPGTRLLVL.

The genes are TRBV18 and TRBJ1-4; 8 bases map to TRBD1. Germline CDR1 and CDR2: KGHSH and LQKENI. This CDR3 region has 15 residues. V shed 2 bases and J 7 bases; nucleotides not matched to a gene: 6. The CDR3 nucleotides are TGTGCCAGCTCACCAACATCGGGGACAGGTGAAAAACTGTTTTTT. Its protein is CASSPTSGTGEKLFF. Full variable domain (rest looked up from reference TRBV18 and TRBJ1-4): NAGVMQNPRHLVRRRGQEARLRCSPMKGHSHVYWYRQLPEEGLKFMVYLQKENIIDESGMPKERFSAEFPKEGPSILRIQQVVRGDSAAYFCASSPTSGTGEKLFFGSGTQLSVL.

This chain joins TRBV19 and TRBJ2-1, with 8 bases aligning to TRBD1. The germline V gene has CDR1 LNHDA and CDR2 SQIVND (reference sequence). The CDR3 consists of 16 residues. The ends lost 5 bases at V and 6 bases at J; junction bases unmatched: 12. The CDR3: CASSVLGQGRGNEQFF. The CDR3 nucleotides are TGTGCCAGTAGTGTGCTCGGACAGGGTAGGGGCAATGAGCAGTTCTTC.

This clone was observed a few times. V gene TRBV19 combines with J gene TRBJ1-2; D unresolved. Germline CDR1 is LNHDA and CDR2 is SQIVND (reference sequence). Trimming cost V 5 bases and J 4 bases, with 8 bases left between them. This CDR3 has 12 amino acids. CDR3 coding DNA: TGTGCCAGTAGTCTTAACTCCTATGGCTACACCTTC. It translates to CASSLNSYGYTF.

The chain is built from TRBV19 and TRBJ2-1; 8 positions match TRBD2. There are 16 residues in the CDR3. The junction had 6 bases not matched to a gene; V was cut back by 5 bases and J by 0 bases. Germline-derived CDR1 and CDR2 are LNHDA and SQIVND (reference sequence). The CDR3: CASSPTSASSYNEQFF. The CDR3 DNA reads TGTGCCAGTAGTCCGACTAGCGCGAGCTCCTACAATGAGCAGTTCTTC.

The rearrangement uses TRBV27 and TRBJ1-2; tentatively, D is TRBD1 (6 bases). The CDR3 sequence is 13 residues long. The germline V gene encodes CDR1 MNHEY and CDR2 SMNVEV (reference sequence). With 3 bases removed from V and 8 bases from J, the gap between germline ends came to 13 bases. Written as DNA, the CDR3 is TGTGCCAGCAGTTTTTCTGGGGGCAGAGGCTACACCTTC. Encoded protein: CASSFSGGRGYTF.

The chain employs TRBV27 and TRBJ2-7; 7 bases line up with TRBD1. Germline V gene lookup returns CDR1 MNHEY and CDR2 SMNVEV (reference sequence). This CDR3 contains 16 residues. J lost 4 bases, V lost 5 bases, and 14 bases had no gene match. The CDR3 reads CASSGSTGANLYEQYF. The CDR3 DNA reads TGTGCCAGCAGTGGATCCACAGGGGCGAACCTATACGAGCAGTACTTC.

The genes are TRBV27 and TRBJ1-4; a possible D gene is TRBD1 (5 bases). The CDR3 is made up of 12 amino acids. Germline lookup yields CDR1 MNHEY and CDR2 SMNVEV (reference sequence). Trimming took off 8 bases at V and 7 bases at J, with 11 bases between the two ends. The CDR3 here is CASGGVAEKLFF. The CDR3 DNA sequence: TGTGCCAGCGGGGGGGTGGCTGAAAAACTGTTTTTT.